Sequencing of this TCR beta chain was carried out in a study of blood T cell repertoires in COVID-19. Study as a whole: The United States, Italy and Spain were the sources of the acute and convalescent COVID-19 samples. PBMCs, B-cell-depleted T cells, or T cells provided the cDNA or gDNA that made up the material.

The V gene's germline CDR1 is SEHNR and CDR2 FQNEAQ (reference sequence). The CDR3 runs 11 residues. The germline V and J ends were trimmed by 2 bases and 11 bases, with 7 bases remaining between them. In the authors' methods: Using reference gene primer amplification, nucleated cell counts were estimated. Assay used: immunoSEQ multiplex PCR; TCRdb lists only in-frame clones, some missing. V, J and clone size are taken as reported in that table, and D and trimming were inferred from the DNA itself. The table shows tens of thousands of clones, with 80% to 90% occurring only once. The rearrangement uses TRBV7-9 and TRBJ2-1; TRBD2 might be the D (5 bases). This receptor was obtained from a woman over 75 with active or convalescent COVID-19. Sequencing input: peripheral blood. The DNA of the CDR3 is TGTGCCAGCAGCTTACGGGATCAGCAGTTCTTC. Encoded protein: CASSLRDQQFF.